The clone carrying this T cell receptor (beta chain) was seen only a few times. Deletions cut 3 bases from V and 8 bases from J, with 15 bases between. The germline CDR1 and CDR2 sequences are KGHDR and SFDVKD. This CDR3 contains 14 residues. TCRdb re-analysed the 5' RACE reads in MiXCR, keeping a single row per CDR3 protein. Found here are 200,000 to 300,000 distinct CDR3 sequences, approximately 12% of them singletons; the top ten hold around 0.55%. This sample stems from a study of T cells after yellow fever vaccination. The TCR comes from a young man who received the YFV17D yellow fever vaccine. Material: CD4+ T cells sorted from PBMCs, obtained 45 days after the yellow fever booster vaccination. The V gene is TRBV24-1, the J gene TRBJ1-2; D is possibly TRBD1 (5 bases). The CDR3 sequence is CATSDPGRGEGYTF. The CDR3, as DNA: TGTGCCACCAGTGATCCAGGGAGAGGAGAAGGCTACACCTTC.